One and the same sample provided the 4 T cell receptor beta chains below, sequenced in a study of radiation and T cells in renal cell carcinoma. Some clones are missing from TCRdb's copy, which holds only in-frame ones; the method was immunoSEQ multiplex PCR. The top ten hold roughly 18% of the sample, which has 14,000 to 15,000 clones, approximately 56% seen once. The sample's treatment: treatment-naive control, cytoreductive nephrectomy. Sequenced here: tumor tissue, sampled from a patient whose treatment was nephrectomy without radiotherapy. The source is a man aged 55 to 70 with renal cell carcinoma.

As DNA, the CDR3 is TGTGCCATCGGTCCTTCCCGGGACGTAAGCACAGATACGCAGTATTTT. It yields the protein CAIGPSRDVSTDTQYF. The gene calls are TRBV10-3 and TRBJ2-3, with D perhaps TRBD1 or TRBD2 (5 bases each). V lost 8 bases, J lost 0 bases, and 18 bases lay in between. Germline CDR1 ENHRY, CDR2 SYGVKD. The CDR3 runs 16 residues.

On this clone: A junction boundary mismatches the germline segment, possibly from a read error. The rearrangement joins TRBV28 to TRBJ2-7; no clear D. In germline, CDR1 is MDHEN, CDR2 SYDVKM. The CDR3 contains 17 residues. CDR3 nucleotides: TGTGCCAGCAGTCCCGCCCACCGGTCGCCACCCCGGAAGGGTCAGGACTTC. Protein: CASSPAHRSPPRKGQDF.

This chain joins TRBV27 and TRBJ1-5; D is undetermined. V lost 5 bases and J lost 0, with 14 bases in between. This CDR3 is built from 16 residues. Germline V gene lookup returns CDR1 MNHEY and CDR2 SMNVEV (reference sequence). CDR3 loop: CASSPFIAHSNQPQHF. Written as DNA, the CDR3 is TGTGCCAGCAGTCCCTTTATCGCCCATAGCAATCAGCCCCAGCATTTT.

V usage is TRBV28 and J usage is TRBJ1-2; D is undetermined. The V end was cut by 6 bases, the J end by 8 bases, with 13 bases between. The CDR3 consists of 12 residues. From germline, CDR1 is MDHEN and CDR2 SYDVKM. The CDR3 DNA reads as TGTGCCAGCAGGGGTCGCTACGGGGGCTACACCTTC. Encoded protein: CASRGRYGGYTF.